Each of the 26 T cell receptor beta chains below was sequenced from the same sample in a study of human T cells and chemical hapten exposure. Time point in this sample: healthy volunteer bleed at 2 weeks. Researchers extracted total RNA from unfractionated whole blood. TCRdb independently ran MiXCR on the RACE reads; one entry per CDR3 protein. The repertoire holds roughly 49,000 distinct CDR3 sequences, 3.5% to 4.5% seen once, with about 1.6% in the top ten. Input material: whole blood. Every receptor here comes from a female donor in good health. Some clones in this sample may be carry-over from other donors' samples.

The table lists this clonotype with many counts. The genes are TRBV28 and TRBJ1-6; a weak D match, TRBD1 (5 bases). CDR1 and CDR2 from the germline V gene are MDHEN and SYDVKM. The CDR3 loop spans 15 amino acids. The ends were cut back, 7 bases at V and 3 bases at J, with 13 bases in the middle. CDR3 amino acids: CASTNRGSYNSPLHF. The DNA of the CDR3 is TGTGCCAGCACTAACCGGGGGAGCTATAATTCACCCCTCCACTTT.

This clonotype was seen at least ten times. The gene calls are TRBV12-3 or TRBV12-4 and TRBJ1-1; 7 bases align to TRBD1. CDR3 length: 15 residues. V shed 5 bases, J shed 0 bases, and the junction held 6 bases outside the gene matches. The CDR3 region has the DNA TGTGCCAGCAGTCTGGACAGGCAAATGAACACTGAAGCTTTCTTT. Amino acids: CASSLDRQMNTEAFF.

A word on this clonotype: A much larger clone lies one base from this, so it may be a read error. This rearrangement joins TRBV28 to TRBJ1-5; 8 positions match TRBD1. Germline loops: CDR1 MDHEN, CDR2 SYDVKM. The CDR3 spans 13 residues. CDR3 residues: CASSSTGGTPQNF. The CDR3 DNA sequence: TGTGCCAGCAGTAGTACAGGGGGGACGCCCCAGAATTTT.

There are many counts of this clonotype. V gene TRBV5-1 combines with J gene TRBJ1-2; D uncertain. CDR3 size: 15 residues. The V gene lost 0 bases and the J gene lost 4 bases, with 13 bases spanning the gap. Per the germline V gene, CDR1 is SGHRS and CDR2 is YFSETQ. The CDR3 sequence is CASSLGEVQSYGYTF. CDR3 nucleotide sequence: TGCGCCAGCAGCTTGGGCGAGGTCCAGAGCTATGGCTACACCTTC.

In this sample, this clonotype turned up many times. The chain links TRBV7-9 to TRBJ1-1; TRBD1 matches 11 bases. Germline V gives CDR1 SEHNR, CDR2 FQNEAQ (reference sequence). The ends lost 3 bases at V and 4 bases at J; junction bases unmatched: 1. CDR3 size: 14 residues. CDR3 protein: CASSFGTGGTEAFF. The CDR3 DNA reads as TGTGCCAGCAGCTTTGGGACAGGGGGCACTGAAGCTTTCTTT.

This clonotype was seen ten or more times. The chain employs TRBV10-3 and TRBJ2-7; D not certain. This CDR3 spans 12 amino acids. The V gene lost 6 bases and the J gene lost 3 bases, with 9 bases spanning the gap. Germline loops: CDR1 ENHRY, CDR2 SYGVKD. DNA for the CDR3: TGTGCCATCAGCCCGGACGACTACGAGCAGTACTTC. Translating it yields CAISPDDYEQYF.

In its sample, this clonotype was seen many times. This chain uses TRBV5-1 with TRBJ2-3, with D maybe TRBD2 (5 bases). Between the trimmed V and J ends, which lost 3 bases and 4 bases, there was a span of 12 bases. CDR1 is SGHRS, CDR2 YFSETQ, per germline. This CDR3 has 14 residues. CDR3 bases: TGCGCCAGCAGCTCGGACTCGGGCGCAGATACGCAGTATTTT. It yields the protein CASSSDSGADTQYF.

This clonotype has at least ten counts. The chain recombines TRBV9 with TRBJ1-1; a possible D gene is TRBD1 (6 bases). CDR3 length: 14 residues. Trimming took 4 bases from V and 2 from J, leaving 12 bases between them. Germline CDR1 reads SGDLS; CDR2 reads YYNGEE. CDR3 in amino acids: CASSSETGNTEAFF. Here the CDR3 DNA reads TGTGCCAGCAGCTCGGAGACAGGTAACACTGAAGCTTTCTTT.

There are many counts of this clonotype. This chain links TRBV3-1 with TRBJ1-1; 7 nucleotides match TRBD1. The CDR3 sequence is 15 residues long. V lost 4 bases, J lost 4 bases, and 9 bases stayed unmatched. Per the germline V gene, CDR1 is LGHDT and CDR2 is YNNKEL (reference sequence). CDR3 amino acids: CASSPYGQVRTEAFF. In nucleotides, the CDR3 is TGTGCCAGCAGCCCTTACGGACAGGTTCGCACTGAAGCTTTCTTT.

By share, this clonotype ranks as medium-sized. The chain uses TRBV28 and TRBJ2-6; no clear D gene. Trimming shortened V by 6 bases and J by 3 bases, and 12 bases separated the two germline ends. Germline CDR1 MDHEN, CDR2 SYDVKM. CDR3 length: 15 residues. CDR3 protein: CASSIMPDGANVLTF. CDR3 sequence (DNA): TGTGCCAGCAGCATTATGCCGGATGGGGCCAACGTCCTGACTTTC. Using reference TRBV28 and TRBJ2-6 for the parts outside the CDR3, the full variable domain is DVKVTQSSRYLVKRTGEKVFLECVQDMDHENMFWYRQDPGLGLRLIYFSYDVKMKEKGDIPEGYSVSREKKERFSLILESASTNQTSMYLCASSIMPDGANVLTFGAGSRLTVL.

This clonotype was detected ten times or more. The V call is TRBV2, the J call TRBJ1-5; D might be TRBD1 (5 bases). The V end was cut by 6 bases, the J end by 0 bases, with 12 bases between. Germline V gene sequence: CDR1 SNHLY, CDR2 FYNNEI. The CDR3 is 15 amino acids. The chain's CDR3 is CASSPGPISNQPQHF. The CDR3 DNA sequence: TGTGCCAGCAGCCCGGGACCTATTAGCAATCAGCCCCAGCATTTT.

The gene calls are TRBV27 and TRBJ2-2; D is possibly TRBD2 (6 bases). The CDR3 is 16 residues long. V was shortened by 7 bases and J by 0 bases, with 15 bases between the two germline ends. CDR1 is MNHEY and CDR2 is SMNVEV in the germline V gene (reference sequence). The chain's CDR3 is CASTPGTVTNTGELFF. The CDR3 DNA reads TGTGCCAGCACCCCCGGGACTGTAACGAACACCGGGGAGCTGTTTTTT.

This clonotype was seen ten or more times. This chain uses TRBV5-1 with TRBJ1-1; D is perhaps TRBD1 (5 bases). CDR3 length: 12 residues. Germline loops: CDR1 SGHRS, CDR2 YFSETQ. V dropped 2 bases and J dropped 7 bases, with 9 bases sitting between them. In DNA form, the CDR3 reads TGCGCCAGCAGCTTCAGGGCTAGTGAAGCTTTCTTT. Amino acid sequence: CASSFRASEAFF.

In its sample, this clonotype was seen many times. The chain links TRBV5-1 to TRBJ1-6; TRBD1 matches at 7 bases. The CDR3 runs 14 residues. Losses at the gene ends were 4 bases for V and 9 bases for J; bases not matched to a gene: 7. Germline loops: CDR1 SGHRS, CDR2 YFSETQ. This chain's CDR3 is CASSQGQSGSPLHF. CDR3 DNA sequence: TGCGCCAGCAGCCAGGGACAGAGCGGTTCACCCCTCCACTTT.

This clonotype was seen a few times. The chain is built from TRBV20-1 and TRBJ2-3, with D tentatively TRBD2 (5 bases). This CDR3 contains 12 residues. CDR1 is DFQATT and CDR2 is SNEGSKA in the germline V gene (reference sequence). Trimming stripped 3 bases from V and 2 bases from J, with 6 bases between. CDR3 in DNA: TGCAGTGCTAGGACTACCACAGATACGCAGTATTTT. Its protein is CSARTTTDTQYF.

In this sample, this clonotype turned up many times. The chain recombines TRBV6-2 or TRBV6-3 with TRBJ1-2, with a tentative D call TRBD1 (5 bases). Germline values: CDR1 MNHEY, CDR2 SVGEGT. The CDR3 is 12 residues long. V was shortened by 6 bases and J by 4 bases, with 9 bases between the two germline ends. The chain's CDR3 is CASSDRVYGYTF. Here the CDR3 DNA reads TGTGCCAGCAGCGACAGAGTCTATGGCTACACCTTC.

This clonotype was found many times. V is TRBV28 and J is TRBJ2-3, with TRBD2 as a possible D gene (7 bases). The CDR3 contains 14 residues. Germline V gene sequence: CDR1 MDHEN, CDR2 SYDVKM. V lost 7 bases to trimming and J lost 2 bases, with 13 bases between them. CDR3 DNA sequence: TGTGCCAGCAAGGGGGGGCAAGTCACAGATACGCAGTATTTT. Translation: CASKGGQVTDTQYF.

This clonotype was seen at least ten times. The chain couples TRBV15 to TRBJ1-5; D unresolved. The CDR3 runs 16 residues. Trimming stripped 0 bases from V and 0 bases from J, with 9 bases between. Germline V gene data show CDR1 as LNHNV and CDR2 as YYDKDF (reference sequence). CDR3 region: CATSRDHGNSNQPQHF. The CDR3 DNA reads TGTGCCACCAGCAGAGATCATGGGAATAGCAATCAGCCCCAGCATTTT.

This clonotype was found many times. V gene TRBV12-3 or TRBV12-4 combines with J gene TRBJ2-3; tentative D call: TRBD2 (5 bases). V shed 4 bases and J shed 7 bases, with 18 bases lying between them. This CDR3 is built from 15 residues. The CDR3 reads CASSSRPRVPYTQYF. CDR3 nucleotide sequence: TGTGCCAGCAGTTCCCGCCCGAGGGTTCCCTATACGCAGTATTTT.

This clonotype was counted ten times or more. The chain employs TRBV15 and TRBJ1-6; D unclear. CDR1 and CDR2 from the germline V gene are LNHNV and YYDKDF (reference sequence). V lost 3 bases to trimming and J lost 8 bases, with 11 bases between them. This CDR3 comprises 14 residues. CDR3 protein: CATSSRVQDSPLHF. The CDR3, as DNA: TGTGCCACCAGCAGCCGGGTCCAGGATTCACCCCTCCACTTT.

This clonotype showed up many times. The J gene is TRBJ1-1, the V gene TRBV29-1; no clear D. This CDR3 comprises 15 residues. Germline loops: CDR1 SQVTM, CDR2 ANQGSEA. The V end was cut by 0 bases, the J end by 1 base, with 12 bases between. For the CDR3, the DNA is TGCAGCGTTGAAGATCGGACGGGGAAGAACACTGAAGCTTTCTTT. As protein: CSVEDRTGKNTEAFF.

In its sample, this clonotype was seen many times. The junction and the germline gene differ at one end; a read error may be behind it. The chain joins TRBV6-9 to TRBJ2-7, with a weak D call TRBD2 (7 bases). CDR1 is MNHGY and CDR2 is SVAAGI in the germline V gene. The CDR3 totals 19 residues. The CDR3 region has the DNA TGTGCCAGCAGTTATTCCGGCGGGGGCGGTAATCGGACTTCCTACGGGCAGTACTTC. Translating it yields CASSYSGGGGNRTSYGQYF.

This clonotype was seen at least ten times. V is TRBV18 and J is TRBJ2-2; 8 nucleotides line up with TRBD1. The V gene end was trimmed by 2 bases and the J gene end by 3 bases; junction bases not matched to a gene: 5. The germline gives CDR1 KGHSH, CDR2 LQKENI. The CDR3 consists of 16 residues. The CDR3 here is CASSPLDREDTGELFF. Here the CDR3 DNA reads TGTGCCAGCTCACCATTGGACAGGGAAGACACCGGGGAGCTGTTTTTT.

The sample holds many counts of this clonotype. The V gene is TRBV20-1, the J gene TRBJ1-4; the D gene is possibly TRBD1 (5 bases). V was cut by 0 bases and J by 5 bases, with 10 bases left in between. Germline CDR1 reads DFQATT; CDR2 reads SNEGSKA (reference sequence). CDR3 length: 14 amino acids. Written as DNA, the CDR3 is TGCAGTGCTAGAGATGGGACGGGGAATGAAAAACTGTTTTTT. Encoded protein: CSARDGTGNEKLFF.

This clonotype was seen at least ten times. The chain has TRBV10-3 and TRBJ1-1; D unresolved. V was clipped by 3 bases and J by 0 bases, with 5 bases between them. This CDR3 has 13 amino acids. Looked up from germline, CDR1 is ENHRY and CDR2 is SYGVKD. The CDR3 DNA is TGTGCCATCAGTGATCTGTTGAACACTGAAGCTTTCTTT. This codes for CAISDLLNTEAFF.

This clonotype was found many times. J is TRBJ2-3 and V is TRBV7-2; D is perhaps TRBD2 (5 bases). The V end was cut by 1 base, the J end by 3 bases, with 17 bases between. The CDR3 covers 17 residues. Germline V CDR1 and CDR2: SGHTA, FQGNSA. DNA for the CDR3: TGTGCCAGCAGCTTAGGCCCTCGAGGGATACCTACAGATACGCAGTATTTT. The encoded protein is CASSLGPRGIPTDTQYF.